The rows below give T cell receptor beta chains drawn from one sample of a study of shared clonotypes between healthy human individuals. TCRdb keeps only in-frame clones here, not all; method: immunoSEQ multiplex PCR. The repertoire holds fewer than 850,000 clones, with 90% as singletons. Sequencing was carried out using memory CD8+ T cells from PBMCs. The origin of the receptors is a man aged 18 to 30 in good health. Some clones in this sample may be carry-over from other donors' samples. The CDR3 runs from the conserved cysteine through the conserved F or W. The D gene is left open where the match is weak. A clone size is listed for some rows: how often the clone was seen (once, few, many), or a class if it is expanded.

D	size	V	J	CDR3	DNA
-	few	TRBV21-1	TRBJ2-5	CASSLTARLRETQYF	TGTGCCAGCAGCCTTACGGCGAGGCTCCGGGAGACCCAGTACTTC
-	-	TRBV9	TRBJ2-2	CASSPRGSGELFF	TGTGCCAGCAGCCCACGGGGCTCCGGGGAGCTGTTTTTT
-	-	TRBV5-6	TRBJ1-2	CASSFVNSNYGYTF	TGTGCCAGCAGCTTCGTCAACTCTAACTATGGCTACACCTTC
-	-	TRBV27	TRBJ2-5	CASSLGETQYF	TGTGCCAGCAGCCTGGGAGAGACCCAGTACTTC
-	-	TRBV25-1	TRBJ1-1	CASSESYWGTEAFF	TGTGCCAGCAGTGAATCCTACTGGGGCACTGAAGCTTTCTTT
TRBD2	-	TRBV14	TRBJ2-3	CASSHSPLAGGRDTQYF	TGTGCCAGCAGCCATTCTCCCCTAGCGGGAGGGAGGGATACGCAGTATTTT
TRBD1	-	TRBV27	TRBJ1-2	CASSSPAQGRFYGYTF	TGTGCCAGCAGTTCCCCGGCACAGGGGAGATTCTATGGCTACACCTTC
-	-	TRBV27	TRBJ2-3	CASSLISGSDTQYF	TGTGCCAGCAGTTTAATCTCAGGTTCAGATACGCAGTATTTT
-	once	TRBV15	TRBJ2-7	CATSTDTSPYEQYF	TGTGCCACCAGCACGGACACCTCTCCCTACGAGCAGTACTTC
-	-	TRBV19	TRBJ2-1	CASSIGSGYNEQFF	TGTGCCAGTAGTATCGGGTCAGGGTACAATGAGCAGTTCTTC
-	few	TRBV7-9	TRBJ2-1	CASSPDYNEQFF	TGTGCCAGCAGCCCGGACTACAATGAGCAGTTCTTC
-	-	TRBV10-3	TRBJ1-4	CAISAPDEKLFF	TGTGCCATCAGTGCCCCCGATGAAAAACTGTTTTTT
-	-	TRBV28	TRBJ1-1	CASSLARGAEAFF	TGTGCCAGCAGTTTAGCCAGGGGTGCTGAAGCTTTCTTT
TRBD2	-	TRBV9	TRBJ2-1	CASSVLAGVLNEQFF	TGTGCCAGCAGCGTATTAGCGGGAGTCCTCAATGAGCAGTTCTTC
-	-	TRBV10-2	TRBJ1-2	CASSESRTSGGYTF	TGCGCCAGCAGTGAGTCTCGGACCAGCGGCGGCTACACCTTC
TRBD2	-	TRBV7-8	TRBJ2-3	CASIPRWRESADTQYF	TGTGCCAGCATCCCCAGGTGGCGGGAGAGTGCAGATACGCAGTATTTT
-	-	TRBV7-2	TRBJ2-7	CASSSARWVNLYEQYF	TGTGCCAGCAGCTCAGCTAGATGGGTGAATCTCTACGAGCAGTACTTC
-	-	TRBV19	TRBJ2-1	CASSIVPGVSYNEQFF	TGTGCCAGTAGTATAGTGCCGGGGGTATCCTACAATGAGCAGTTCTTC
-	-	TRBV7-9	TRBJ1-1	CASSLYSGNTEAFF	TGTGCCAGCAGCTTATATTCCGGGAACACTGAAGCTTTCTTT
-	-	TRBV7-9	TRBJ1-4	CASSSMDRQNEKLFF	TGTGCCAGCAGCTCTATGGACAGACAAAATGAAAAACTGTTTTTT
-	-	TRBV28	TRBJ1-2	CASTLAGFGYGYTF	TGTGCCAGCACCCTAGCGGGGTTCGGCTATGGCTACACCTTC
-	-	TRBV28	TRBJ2-7	CASSTPGQIVYEQYF	TGTGCCAGCAGCACGCCCGGGCAGATAGTCTACGAGCAGTACTTC
-	once	TRBV7-9	TRBJ1-4	CASSTRTQGIGEKLFF	TGTGCCAGCAGCACTCGGACGCAGGGGATCGGCGAAAAACTGTTTTTT
-	-	TRBV7-8	TRBJ1-5	CASSGTPPAYSNQPQHF	TGTGCCAGCAGCGGGACACCTCCGGCCTATAGCAATCAGCCCCAGCATTTT
-	-	TRBV30	TRBJ2-7	CAWSVNAGRFEQYF	TGTGCCTGGAGTGTAAATGCAGGGAGGTTCGAGCAGTACTTC
-	-	TRBV14	TRBJ2-7	CASSHLYLEQYF	TGTGCCAGCAGCCACCTATACCTCGAGCAGTACTTC
TRBD1	-	TRBV7-9	TRBJ1-2	CASSLQGAHYYGYTF	TGTGCCAGCAGCTTGCAGGGGGCCCATTACTATGGCTACACCTTC
-	-	TRBV27	TRBJ2-7	CASSLLSRNPTWEQYF	TGTGCCAGCAGTTTATTAAGTCGGAACCCAACCTGGGAGCAGTACTTC
TRBD1	once	TRBV11-2	TRBJ1-3	CASSRRDRGLSGNTIYF	TGTGCCAGCAGCCGCCGGGACAGGGGTCTCTCTGGAAACACCATATATTTT
-	-	TRBV2	TRBJ1-2	CASSAMTDLPDPQFWGYTF	TGTGCCAGCAGTGCCATGACAGACCTACCGGATCCGCAATTCTGGGGCTACACCTTC
-	-	TRBV19	TRBJ2-7	CASSIVGGTGYEQYF	TGTGCCAGTAGTATAGTGGGGGGAACGGGCTACGAGCAGTACTTC
-	-	TRBV7-9	TRBJ2-1	CASSLIGPSEPYSYNEQFF	TGTGCCAGCAGCTTAATCGGGCCTAGCGAACCGTACTCCTACAATGAGCAGTTCTTC
TRBD1	-	TRBV6-1	TRBJ2-5	CASLTGEETQYF	TGTGCCAGTTTGACAGGGGAAGAGACCCAGTACTTC
TRBD1	-	TRBV9	TRBJ2-2	CASSLPTGGRTGELFF	TGTGCCAGCAGCCTACCGACAGGGGGAAGGACCGGGGAGCTGTTTTTT
-	-	TRBV7-3	TRBJ2-1	CASSLGLAVWNEQFF	TGTGCCAGCAGCTTAGGCCTAGCTGTATGGAATGAGCAGTTCTTC
TRBD1	-	TRBV29-1	TRBJ2-3	CSVLPIRQGRDTQYF	TGCAGCGTTCTCCCCATAAGACAGGGGAGGGATACGCAGTATTTT
-	-	TRBV2	TRBJ1-5	CATTSDPAGPQHF	TGTGCTACCACATCAGATCCGGCAGGGCCCCAGCATTTT
TRBD1	once	TRBV19	TRBJ1-2	CASSTLDREGYTF	TGTGCCAGTAGTACCTTGGACAGGGAGGGCTACACCTTC
TRBD2	-	TRBV14	TRBJ2-1	CASSHPGLAGINEQFF	TGTGCCAGCAGCCACCCAGGACTAGCGGGAATCAATGAGCAGTTCTTC
-	once	TRBV27	TRBJ1-1	CASTPFGARTEAFF	TGTGCCAGCACCCCCTTCGGGGCGCGCACTGAAGCTTTCTTT
-	few	TRBV30	TRBJ1-4	CAWSVPLMLTNEKLFF	TGTGCCTGGAGTGTACCCCTCATGCTGACTAATGAAAAACTGTTTTTT
-	-	TRBV11-1	TRBJ1-1	CASSLSGVDLLNTEAFF	TGTGCCAGCAGCTTATCCGGCGTCGATCTGCTAAACACTGAAGCTTTCTTT
-	once	TRBV5-1	TRBJ2-1	CASSPWAGSYNEQFF	TGCGCCAGCAGCCCTTGGGCGGGATCTTACAATGAGCAGTTCTTC
-	-	TRBV27	TRBJ2-1	CASSILRGANNEQFF	TGTGCCAGCAGTATTCTTCGCGGGGCGAACAATGAGCAGTTCTTC
TRBD1	-	TRBV4-1	TRBJ2-7	CASSGTGGAFYEQYF	TGCGCCAGCAGCGGGACAGGGGGCGCGTTTTACGAGCAGTACTTC